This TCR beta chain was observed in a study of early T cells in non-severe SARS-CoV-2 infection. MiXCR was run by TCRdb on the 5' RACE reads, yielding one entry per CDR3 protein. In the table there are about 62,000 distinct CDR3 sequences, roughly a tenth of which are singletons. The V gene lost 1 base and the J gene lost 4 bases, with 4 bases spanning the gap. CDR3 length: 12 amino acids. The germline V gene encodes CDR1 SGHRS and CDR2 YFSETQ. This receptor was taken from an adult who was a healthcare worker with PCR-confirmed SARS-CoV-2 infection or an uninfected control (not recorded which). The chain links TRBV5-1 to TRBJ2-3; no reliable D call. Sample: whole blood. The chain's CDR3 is CASSLPSDTQYF. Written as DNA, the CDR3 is TGCGCCAGCAGCTTGCCATCAGATACGCAGTATTTT. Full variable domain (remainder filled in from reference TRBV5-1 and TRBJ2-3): KAGVTQTPRYLIKTRGQQVTLSCSPISGHRSVSWYQQTPGQGLQFLFEYFSETQRNKGNFPGRFSGRQFSNSRSEMNVSTLELGDSALYLCASSLPSDTQYFGPGTRLTVL.